The 12 T cell receptor beta chains below were found in one sample sequenced in a study of T cell responses to AZD1222 COVID-19 vaccine. Assay used: immunoSEQ multiplex PCR; TCRdb lists only in-frame clones, some missing. The sample has 150,000 to 170,000 clones; about nine tenths are singletons. Sequencing used peripheral blood, obtained on day 0 of AZD1222 vaccination. Receptors originate from an adult in good health.

The chain links TRBV15 to TRBJ2-3, with D tentatively TRBD2 (7 bases). There are 17 residues in the CDR3. Per germline, CDR1 LNHNV and CDR2 YYDKDF (reference sequence). The V gene lost 1 base and the J gene lost 1 base, with 15 bases spanning the gap. The CDR3 region has the DNA TGTGCCACCAGCAGAGGTGTGGGGGGGCGTGGCACAGATACGCAGTATTTT. It specifies CATSRGVGGRGTDTQYF. Using reference TRBV15 and TRBJ2-3 for the parts outside the CDR3, the full variable domain is DAMVIQNPRYQVTQFGKPVTLSCSQTLNHNVMYWYQQKSSQAPKLLFHYYDKDFNNEADTPDNFQSRRPNTSFCFLDIRSPGLGDTAMYLCATSRGVGGRGTDTQYFGPGTRLTVL.

J is TRBJ2-7 and V is TRBV7-8; 11 nucleotides agree with TRBD1. V lost 7 bases, J lost 2 bases, and 7 bases stayed unmatched. CDR3 length: 15 amino acids. The germline V gene has CDR1 SGHVS and CDR2 FQNEAQ. The CDR3 loop is CASNLLGQGAYEQYF. The CDR3 DNA follows: TGTGCCAGCAATTTACTGGGACAGGGGGCCTACGAGCAGTACTTC.

The chain employs TRBV27 and TRBJ1-2, with a possible D match to TRBD1 (6 bases). Germline V gene lookup returns CDR1 MNHEY and CDR2 SMNVEV (reference sequence). V lost 6 bases and J 2 bases, leaving 10 bases between the germline ends. The CDR3 runs to 13 residues. CDR3 bases: TGTGCCAGCAGCCAACAGGGAAACTATGGCTACACCTTC. The encoded protein is CASSQQGNYGYTF.

This clone was observed a handful of times. The chain employs TRBV12-5 and TRBJ2-1; 11 nucleotides align to TRBD2. Germline lookup yields CDR1 LGHNT and CDR2 FRNRAP. V dropped 0 bases and J dropped 2; count of bases not matched to a gene: 18. The CDR3 consists of 22 residues. In nucleotides, the CDR3 is TGTGCTAGTGGTTTGGTATTGTCAGGGGGGACTAGCGGACTAATGACCTACAATGAGCAGTTCTTC. Amino acid sequence: CASGLVLSGGTSGLMTYNEQFF.

The chain joins TRBV5-4 to TRBJ2-2, with D uncertain. The CDR3 sequence is 15 residues long. Germline V lookup: CDR1 SGHNT, CDR2 YYREEE (reference sequence). V shed 2 bases and J shed 2 bases, with 10 bases lying between them. For the CDR3, the DNA is TGTGCCAGCAGCTTCTTGTCGGCAAACACCGGGGAGCTGTTTTTT. Translation gives CASSFLSANTGELFF.

This clone was counted a few times. This chain joins TRBV15 and TRBJ2-7, with no clear D. Trimming stripped 8 bases from V and 2 bases from J, with 19 bases between. This CDR3 is 15 amino acids long. Per the germline V gene, CDR1 is LNHNV and CDR2 is YYDKDF (reference sequence). Written as DNA, the CDR3 is TGTGCCACCGCGAGGTCCCGGGCCATGACCTACGAGCAGTACTTC. It yields the protein CATARSRAMTYEQYF.

This chain uses TRBV5-6 with TRBJ1-1, with a tentative D call TRBD1 (5 bases). Germline-derived CDR1 and CDR2 are SGHDT and YYEEEE. The CDR3 extends over 14 amino acids. Deletions cut 4 bases from V and 2 bases from J, with 12 bases between. CDR3 nucleotide sequence: TGTGCCAGCAGCGGCAGGGTAGGCAACACTGAAGCTTTCTTT. Translated: CASSGRVGNTEAFF.

V is TRBV7-9 and J is TRBJ1-1, with D maybe TRBD1 (5 bases). The length of the CDR3 is 15 residues. Per germline, CDR1 SEHNR and CDR2 FQNEAQ (reference sequence). V lost 2 bases and J 4 bases, leaving 14 bases between the germline ends. CDR3: CASSLTGDGSTEAFF. The CDR3 DNA reads as TGTGCCAGCAGCTTAACGGGGGATGGATCCACTGAAGCTTTCTTT.

The chain is built from TRBV4-1 and TRBJ1-4; D ambiguous. Trimming stripped 0 bases from V and 4 bases from J, with 12 bases between. This CDR3 spans 16 amino acids. Germline CDR1 and CDR2: MGHRA and YSYEKL. The CDR3 DNA sequence: TGCGCCAGCAGCCAAGATGAGTCCAGGAATAATGAAAAACTGTTTTTT. Translation: CASSQDESRNNEKLFF.

This clone was observed once. The V call is TRBV12-3 or TRBV12-4, the J call TRBJ1-4; weak D call: TRBD1 (5 bases). V was pared by 3 bases and J by 3 bases, with 5 bases between. This CDR3 spans 13 amino acids. CDR3 sequence reads: CASSLGANEKLFF. DNA for the CDR3: TGTGCCAGCAGTTTGGGGGCTAATGAAAAACTGTTTTTT.

The chain recombines TRBV9 with TRBJ2-7; D unclear. Germline V gives CDR1 SGDLS, CDR2 YYNGEE. V gave up 0 bases and J gave up 0 bases, with 10 bases separating them. This CDR3 has 15 residues. CDR3 protein: CASSVAQAASYEQYF. Here the CDR3 DNA reads TGTGCCAGCAGCGTAGCGCAGGCGGCCTCCTACGAGCAGTACTTC.

The chain is built from TRBV28 and TRBJ1-5; D possibly corresponds to TRBD1 (6 bases). CDR1 and CDR2 (germline): MDHEN, SYDVKM. There are 14 residues in the CDR3. The V end lost 6 bases, the J end lost 5 bases, and 14 bases lay between the germline ends. DNA for the CDR3: TGTGCCAGCAGCCCTTTTGAGGGGGATCAGCCCCAGCATTTT. It is translated as CASSPFEGDQPQHF. Full variable domain (missing parts from reference TRBV28 and TRBJ1-5): DVKVTQSSRYLVKRTGEKVFLECVQDMDHENMFWYRQDPGLGLRLIYFSYDVKMKEKGDIPEGYSVSREKKERFSLILESASTNQTSMYLCASSPFEGDQPQHFGDGTRLSIL.